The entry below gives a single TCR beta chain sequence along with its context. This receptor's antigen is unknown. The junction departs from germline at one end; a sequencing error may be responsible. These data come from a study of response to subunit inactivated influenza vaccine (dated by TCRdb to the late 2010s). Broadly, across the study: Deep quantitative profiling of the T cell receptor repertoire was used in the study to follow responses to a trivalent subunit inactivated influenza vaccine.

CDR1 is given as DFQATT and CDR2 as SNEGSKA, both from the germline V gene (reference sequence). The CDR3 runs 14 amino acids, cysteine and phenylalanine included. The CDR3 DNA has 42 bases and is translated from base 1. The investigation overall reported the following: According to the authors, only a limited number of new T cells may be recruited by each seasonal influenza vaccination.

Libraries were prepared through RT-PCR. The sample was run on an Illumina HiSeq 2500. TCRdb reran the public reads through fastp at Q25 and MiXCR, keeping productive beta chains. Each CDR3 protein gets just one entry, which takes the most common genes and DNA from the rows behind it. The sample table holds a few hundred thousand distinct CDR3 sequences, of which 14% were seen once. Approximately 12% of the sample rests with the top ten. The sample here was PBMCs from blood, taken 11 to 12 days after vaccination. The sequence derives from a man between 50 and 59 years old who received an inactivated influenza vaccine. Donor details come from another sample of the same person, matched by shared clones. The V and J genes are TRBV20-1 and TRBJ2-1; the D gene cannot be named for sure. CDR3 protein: CSARDIEPTNEKFF. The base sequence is TGCAGTGCTAGAGATATCGAGCCTACCAATGAGAAGTTCTTC.